The clone carrying this T cell receptor beta chain has only a few counts. Its specificity is not known. This CDR3 has 18 residues. In germline, CDR1 is MGHRA, CDR2 YSYEKL. The J segment lost 3 bases and the V segment lost 0 bases, leaving 14 bases of the junction unmatched. Assay used: immunoSEQ multiplex PCR; TCRdb lists only in-frame clones, some missing. The table lists around 4,100 clones, roughly 82% of them singletons. This entry is derived from a study of immune evolution from preneoplasia to lung adenocarcinoma. Patients had resection in Japan or China between about 2014 and 2017. General study results and limits: Clonality was highest in normal lung, lower in later-stage lesions apparently. Top clone share appeared to fall from AAH through AIS, MIA, adenocarcinoma.

The clonotype was recovered from a donor at least 70 years old with lung adenocarcinoma. The V gene is TRBV4-1, the J gene TRBJ2-7; 7 bases fit TRBD1. The sequenced sample was FFPE adjacent normal lung tissue. The DNA for the CDR3 is TGCGCCAGCAGCCAAGAAAGGCAGGGGGATCCTATCCTCTACGAGCAGTACTTC. It codes for CASSQERQGDPILYEQYF.